The text below deals with one TCR beta chain. No antigen is known for it. Cells designated naive CD8 were CD45RO-negative and were positively selected for CCR7, with terminally differentiated effector memory CD45RA+ cells excluded. The sample belongs to a study of shared clonotypes between healthy human individuals. Study observations and caveats: Estimated clonotype richness was generally higher in naive than memory subsets. Sequencing depth was predicted to influence how clonotypes are shared among donors.

Libraries were prepared by immunoSEQ multiplex PCR; TCRdb keeps only in-frame clonotypes and omits some of them. This table holds 750,000 to 1,000,000 clones, around 92% found once. The sequence came from a man aged 25-40 years in good health. Sequenced sample: naive CD8+ T cells sorted from blood.

The CDR3 nucleotides read TGTGCCACCAGCACTAACCGGGGCCCGACAGATACGCAGTATTTT. This codes for CATSTNRGPTDTQYF. The genes are TRBV15 and TRBJ2-3; D is perhaps TRBD1 or TRBD2 (5 bases each). The germline V and J ends were trimmed by 4 bases and 3 bases, with 14 bases remaining between them. CDR3 length: 15 residues. Per germline, CDR1 LNHNV and CDR2 YYDKDF (reference sequence).